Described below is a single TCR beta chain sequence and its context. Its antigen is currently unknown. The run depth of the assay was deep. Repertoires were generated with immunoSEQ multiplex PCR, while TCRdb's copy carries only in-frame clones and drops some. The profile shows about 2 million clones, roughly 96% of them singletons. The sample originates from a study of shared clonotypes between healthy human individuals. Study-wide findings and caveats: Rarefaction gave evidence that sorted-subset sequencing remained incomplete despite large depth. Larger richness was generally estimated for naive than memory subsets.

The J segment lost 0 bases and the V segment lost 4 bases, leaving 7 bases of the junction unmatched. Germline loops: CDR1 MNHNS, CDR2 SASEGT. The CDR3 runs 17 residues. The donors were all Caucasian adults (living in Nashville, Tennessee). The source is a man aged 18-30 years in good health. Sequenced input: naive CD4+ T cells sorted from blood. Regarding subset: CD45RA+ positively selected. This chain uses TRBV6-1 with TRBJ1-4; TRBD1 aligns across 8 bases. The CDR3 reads CASSVTGGRTTNEKLFF. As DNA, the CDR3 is TGTGCCAGCAGTGTTACAGGGGGAAGAACAACTAATGAAAAACTGTTTTTT.